The 20 T cell receptor beta chains below come from one sample, sequenced in a study of breast tumors, draining lymph nodes, adjacent tissues. Axillary draining lymph nodes of breast cancer patients supplied the node samples. TCRdb itself ran the multiplex PCR reads through MiXCR, one entry per CDR3 protein. The top ten clones hold 3% to 4% of a sample with about 220,000 distinct CDR3 sequences, approximately 36% of them seen once. Sequencing used axillary lymph node tissue. All receptors come from a female donor with breast cancer. Some clones in this sample may be carry-over from other donors' samples.

Concerning this clonotype: The junction departs from the called germline gene at one end, perhaps through a read error. The chain has TRBV7-8 and TRBJ2-5; 14 nucleotides agree with TRBD2. The CDR3 contains 17 residues. Germline V CDR1 and CDR2: SGHVS, FQNEAQ. The DNA for the CDR3 is TGTGCCAGCAGCCCAAGACTAGCGGGGGGGCCCCAAGAGCCCCAGTACTTC. Translating it yields CASSPRLAGGPQEPQYF.

This clonotype was found many times. The chain joins TRBV2 to TRBJ2-1, with 13 bases identical to TRBD2. Germline CDR1 and CDR2: SNHLY and FYNNEI. This CDR3 comprises 15 residues. Unmatched junction bases numbered 5, after V lost 6 bases and J lost 6 bases. CDR3: CASRLLAGGSNEQFF. Here the CDR3 DNA reads TGTGCCAGCAGACTACTAGCGGGAGGGTCCAATGAGCAGTTCTTC.

This chain connects TRBV5-4 to TRBJ1-2, with 10 bases that match TRBD1. The CDR3 is made up of 14 amino acids. CDR1 is SGHNT and CDR2 is YYREEE in the germline V gene (reference sequence). Trimming cost V 4 bases and J 12 bases; bases outside gene matches: 12. The CDR3, as DNA: TGTGCCAGCAGCGACCGGGACAGGGGAACTGGAAACACCTTC. Its translation is CASSDRDRGTGNTF.

This clonotype was detected many times. This chain joins TRBV12-3 or TRBV12-4 and TRBJ2-7; D is possibly TRBD1 (5 bases). V was clipped by 6 bases and J by 1 base, with 7 bases between them. The CDR3 runs 12 residues. The CDR3 bases are TGTGCCAGCAGCCAGGGTTCCTACGAGCAGTACTTC. This translates into CASSQGSYEQYF.

This clonotype was counted between two and nine times. A much larger clone differs from this one at a single base, so this may be a read error. This rearrangement joins TRBV7-9 to TRBJ1-2; D is unclear. The V gene's germline CDR1 is SEHNR and CDR2 FQNEAQ (reference sequence). CDR3 length: 15 residues. CDR3 sequence reads: CASSFSNRQHYGYPF. CDR3 coding DNA: TGTGCCAGCAGCTTTTCTAACAGACAACACTATGGCTACCCCTTC.

This clonotype was found many times. This sequence joins TRBV19 and TRBJ1-2, with D uncertain. The germline V gene encodes CDR1 LNHDA and CDR2 SQIVND (reference sequence). V was pared by 6 bases and J by 0 bases, with 11 bases between. CDR3 length: 14 amino acids. The CDR3 DNA reads TGTGCCAGTAGCTCCGGGATCGCTAACTATGGCTACACCTTC. It specifies CASSSGIANYGYTF.

J is TRBJ1-6 and V is TRBV20-1, with a possible D match to TRBD1 (5 bases). Germline CDR1 reads DFQATT; CDR2 reads SNEGSKA (reference sequence). V lost 1 base, J lost 7 bases, and 17 bases lay in between. The CDR3 runs to 16 residues. The CDR3: CSARGKKGQTNSPLHF. DNA of the CDR3: TGCAGTGCTAGAGGGAAGAAGGGGCAGACCAATTCACCCCTCCACTTT.

The table lists this clonotype with many counts. V usage is TRBV7-9 and J usage is TRBJ1-6; 9 nucleotides match TRBD1. Germline V gene lookup returns CDR1 SEHNR and CDR2 FQNEAQ (reference sequence). The trim removed 8 bases at V and 5 bases at J, leaving 7 bases unmatched. The CDR3 contains 15 residues. CDR3 sequence reads: CASENRGQDNSPLHF. The DNA of the CDR3 is TGTGCCAGCGAGAACAGGGGGCAGGATAATTCACCCCTCCACTTT.

The chain is built from TRBV28 and TRBJ1-3, with D maybe TRBD1 (6 bases). The CDR3 extends over 13 amino acids. In germline, CDR1 is MDHEN, CDR2 SYDVKM. The germline V and J ends were trimmed by 5 bases and 4 bases, with 9 bases remaining between them. This CDR3 reads CASSTGLGNTIYF. CDR3 nucleotide sequence: TGTGCCAGCAGTACAGGGTTGGGAAACACCATATATTTT.

This clonotype was found many times. The gene calls are TRBV20-1 and TRBJ2-3; 10 bases map to TRBD2. This CDR3 contains 15 residues. Germline V gene lookup returns CDR1 DFQATT and CDR2 SNEGSKA (reference sequence). V trimming: 5 bases; J trimming: 0 bases; junction bases outside the gene matches: 5. CDR3 loop: CSALTSGHSTDTQYF. The DNA of the CDR3 is TGCAGTGCTCTGACTAGCGGGCATAGCACAGATACGCAGTATTTT.

This clonotype has at least ten counts. The rearrangement links TRBV5-5 to TRBJ2-2, with no clear D. Trimming pared 5 bases from V and 2 bases from J, leaving 13 bases between. The CDR3 runs to 15 residues. Germline CDR1 is SGHKS and CDR2 is YYEKEE (reference sequence). The CDR3 spells CASRPMDGNTGELFF. The DNA of the CDR3 is TGTGCCAGCAGGCCAATGGACGGTAACACCGGGGAGCTGTTTTTT.

This sequence joins TRBV28 and TRBJ2-7; TRBD1 agrees at 10 bases. The CDR3 loop spans 16 amino acids. Germline CDR1 and CDR2: MDHEN and SYDVKM. Germline trimming cut 1 base from V and 7 bases from J; bases unmatched to any gene: 10. The CDR3 reads CASSLFAGTGEEEQYF. CDR3 DNA sequence: TGTGCCAGCAGTTTATTCGCCGGGACAGGGGAAGAAGAGCAGTACTTC.

This clonotype occurred many times. The V and J genes are TRBV6-4 and TRBJ1-5; tentative D call: TRBD1 (6 bases). The CDR3 sequence is 15 residues long. Per the germline V gene, CDR1 is MRHNA and CDR2 is SNTAGT. Trimming stripped 2 bases from V and 6 bases from J, with 14 bases between. CDR3 region: CASSDPNRDGQPQHF. The DNA for the CDR3 is TGTGCCAGCAGTGACCCGAACAGGGACGGTCAGCCCCAGCATTTT.

This sequence joins TRBV6-6 and TRBJ2-1, with D possibly matching TRBD1 (6 bases). Germline CDR1 reads MNHNY; CDR2 reads SVGAGI (reference sequence). Trimming took 5 bases from V and 6 from J, leaving 17 bases between them. The CDR3 length is 15 residues. The CDR3 region is CASSTGLGVGNEQFF. The CDR3 nucleotides read TGTGCCAGCAGTACAGGGCTAGGGGTCGGCAATGAGCAGTTCTTC.

At least ten counts were recorded for this clonotype. CDR3: CATTARGEKLFF. The CDR3 DNA reads TGTGCCACCACGGCGAGGGGGGAAAAACTGTTTTTT. The chain couples TRBV24-1 to TRBJ1-4, with a tentative D call TRBD1 (6 bases). Between the trimmed V and J ends, which lost 8 bases and 8 bases, there was a span of 11 bases. This CDR3 contains 12 residues. Germline V gene data show CDR1 as KGHDR and CDR2 as SFDVKD.

This clonotype was seen at least ten times. The J gene is TRBJ2-3, the V gene TRBV10-1, with TRBD1 matching over 7 bases. CDR1 and CDR2 (germline): WNHNN, SYGVQD (reference sequence). The CDR3 totals 13 residues. V lost 6 bases and J lost 6; bases outside the gene matches: 6. This chain's CDR3 is CASSRDSQDTQYF. The CDR3 nucleotides read TGCGCCAGCAGCCGGGACAGCCAGGATACGCAGTATTTT.

The rearrangement links TRBV29-1 to TRBJ2-7, with TRBD2 identical over 9 bases. This CDR3 contains 15 residues. The ends lost 5 bases at V and 2 bases at J; junction bases unmatched: 10. Germline V CDR1 and CDR2: SQVTM, ANQGSEA. The CDR3 protein is CSVIGAGGHTYEQYF. The CDR3, as DNA: TGCAGCGTTATAGGAGCGGGAGGCCACACCTACGAGCAGTACTTC.

This clonotype was seen many times. V and J are TRBV3-1 and TRBJ1-2; D may be TRBD1 (5 bases). The length of the CDR3 is 16 residues. V was clipped by 2 bases and J by 4 bases, with 17 bases between them. Germline V gene lookup returns CDR1 LGHDT and CDR2 YNNKEL (reference sequence). The CDR3 loop reads CASSQTLQVTIYGYTF. The DNA of the CDR3 is TGTGCCAGCAGCCAAACCTTACAGGTCACAATCTATGGCTACACCTTC.

This clonotype was counted ten times or more. The gene calls are TRBV13 and TRBJ2-1; 12 nucleotides align to TRBD2. Germline lookup yields CDR1 PRHDT and CDR2 FYEKMQ (reference sequence). The CDR3 covers 17 residues. V shed 5 bases and J 0 bases; nucleotides not matched to a gene: 5. CDR3 in DNA: TGTGCCAGCAGCCAACTAGCGGGAGGTAACTCCTACAATGAGCAGTTCTTC. This gives the protein CASSQLAGGNSYNEQFF. The full variable domain, rest sourced from reference TRBV13 and TRBJ2-1, is AAGVIQSPRHLIKEKRETATLKCYPIPRHDTVYWYQQGPGQDPQFLISFYEKMQSDKGSIPDRFSAQQFSDYHSELNMSSLELGDSALYFCASSQLAGGNSYNEQFFGPGTRLTVL.

The chain links TRBV20-1 to TRBJ1-5; 10 nucleotides align to TRBD1. This CDR3 comprises 13 residues. J gave up 5 bases and V 6 bases, and 4 bases lay outside the gene matches. Germline V gene sequence: CDR1 DFQATT, CDR2 SNEGSKA (reference sequence). CDR3 amino acids: CSAGQGVDQPQHF. The CDR3 DNA reads as TGCAGTGCCGGACAGGGGGTAGATCAGCCCCAGCATTTT.